This TCR beta chain was identified in a study of T cell responses to AZD1222 COVID-19 vaccine. Some clones are missing from TCRdb's copy, which holds only in-frame ones; the method was immunoSEQ multiplex PCR. Seen here are fewer than 110,000 clones, 90% observed once, and the top ten hold about 5%. The clonotype was recovered from an adult in good health. Here the sequenced sample was peripheral blood, taken on day 0 of AZD1222 vaccination.

The CDR3 DNA reads TGTGCCAGCAGCAACGGACAGGGGGCGGAACAGTTCTTC. Its translation is CASSNGQGAEQFF. The chain has TRBV11-1 and TRBJ2-1, with TRBD1 matching over 11 bases. Germline values: CDR1 SGHAT, CDR2 FQDESV (reference sequence). There are 13 residues in the CDR3. Trimming at V came to 5 bases and at J to 13 bases, leaving 7 bases not matched to a gene.